One sample yielded the 32 T cell receptor beta chains listed below, sequenced in a study of shared clonotypes between healthy human individuals. Profiled with immunoSEQ multiplex PCR; TCRdb holds only in-frame clones, not every one. Of 2,500,000 or so clones in the sample, approximately 93% were seen once. The sample comprised naive CD4+ T cells from PBMCs. The subset denotes: CD45RA+ positively selected. The receptors shown here come from a man between 18 and 35 years old in good health. Some clones in this sample may be carry-over from other donors' samples.

Turning to this clone: This CDR3 is also generated by other DNA sequences in the sample. The gene calls are TRBV19 and TRBJ1-4; 8 bases match TRBD1. The CDR3 runs 14 residues. Germline CDR1 is LNHDA and CDR2 is SQIVND (reference sequence). The J segment lost 6 bases and the V segment lost 6 bases, leaving 6 bases of the junction unmatched. The CDR3 protein is CASSLQGVDEKLFF. The CDR3 nucleotides are TGTGCCAGTAGCCTACAGGGGGTTGATGAAAAACTGTTTTTT.

V usage is TRBV9 and J usage is TRBJ2-3; TRBD2 agrees at 8 bases. Germline V gives CDR1 SGDLS, CDR2 YYNGEE. This CDR3 comprises 16 residues. The V gene end was trimmed by 2 bases and the J gene end by 3 bases; junction bases not matched to a gene: 8. The CDR3 DNA reads as TGTGCCAGCAGCGTGTATTCTAGCGGGCTAACAGATACGCAGTATTTT. It translates to CASSVYSSGLTDTQYF.

Of note for this clone: The same CDR3 is also encoded by other DNA sequences in this sample. The rearrangement joins TRBV7-8 to TRBJ1-3; D unclear. The CDR3 contains 14 residues. V lost 0 bases, J lost 0 bases, and 3 bases lay in between. Germline assignment: CDR1 SGHVS and CDR2 FQNEAQ. The CDR3 DNA reads as TGTGCCAGCAGCTTAGCCAGCTCTGGAAACACCATATATTTT. It yields the protein CASSLASSGNTIYF.

This chain uses TRBV18 with TRBJ1-1; a weak D match, TRBD1 (5 bases). This CDR3 is 15 amino acids long. Deletions cut 1 base from V and 2 bases from J, with 11 bases between. CDR1 and CDR2 from the germline V gene are KGHSH and LQKENI. Written as DNA, the CDR3 is TGTGCCAGCTCACCACTTGGGGACGGTAACACTGAAGCTTTCTTT. Translating it yields CASSPLGDGNTEAFF.

The CDR3 region has the DNA TGTGCCAGCAGTGAAATTGGCTGGGGCCACACCATATATTTT. Its translation: CASSEIGWGHTIYF. The V gene is TRBV2, the J gene TRBJ1-3; D perhaps matches TRBD1 (5 bases). CDR3 length: 14 residues. Germline assignment: CDR1 SNHLY and CDR2 FYNNEI. V lost 2 bases and J 8 bases, leaving 13 bases between the germline ends.

The rearrangement joins TRBV4-1 to TRBJ2-7; 9 positions match TRBD1. V was clipped by 1 base and J by 3 bases; unmatched bases: 7. CDR3 size: 16 residues. Germline CDR1 reads MGHRA; CDR2 reads YSYEKL. The CDR3 sequence is CASSQGPTGGFYEQYF. For the CDR3, the DNA is TGCGCCAGCAGCCAAGGGCCGACAGGGGGTTTCTACGAGCAGTACTTC.

V usage is TRBV28 and J usage is TRBJ2-7; TRBD1 is a possible D gene (6 bases). The CDR3 has 15 amino acids. Germline loops: CDR1 MDHEN, CDR2 SYDVKM. Trimming shortened V by 7 bases and J by 3 bases, and 19 bases separated the two germline ends. The CDR3 sequence: CASTSRRTVLYEQYF. The CDR3 coding sequence is TGTGCCAGCACCTCGCGCAGGACAGTGCTCTACGAGCAGTACTTC.

V is TRBV29-1 and J is TRBJ2-5, with TRBD2 as a possible D gene (5 bases). Germline V gives CDR1 SQVTM, CDR2 ANQGSEA. This CDR3 is 12 amino acids long. V was shortened by 7 bases and J by 1 base, with 10 bases between the two germline ends. As DNA, the CDR3 is TGCAGCGGCCTAACTAGCCAAGAGACCCAGTACTTC. Amino acid sequence: CSGLTSQETQYF.

The genes are TRBV25-1 and TRBJ2-7, with 13 positions matching TRBD2. CDR1 is MGHDK, CDR2 SYGVNS, per germline. The CDR3 extends over 16 amino acids. The ends lost 4 bases at V and 2 bases at J; junction bases unmatched: 5. CDR3 in amino acids: CASSGTSGSKTYEQYF. CDR3 bases: TGTGCCAGCAGTGGGACTAGCGGGAGTAAAACCTACGAGCAGTACTTC.

The chain combines TRBV18 with TRBJ2-2, with D unresolved. Trimming shortened V by 1 base and J by 4 bases, and 4 bases separated the two germline ends. The CDR3 loop spans 13 amino acids. Germline V lookup: CDR1 KGHSH, CDR2 LQKENI. CDR3 protein: CASSPLTTGELFF. In DNA form, the CDR3 reads TGTGCCAGCTCACCACTCACCACCGGGGAGCTGTTTTTT. Filled out from reference TRBV18 and TRBJ2-2, the complete variable domain reads NAGVMQNPRHLVRRRGQEARLRCSPMKGHSHVYWYRQLPEEGLKFMVYLQKENIIDESGMPKERFSAEFPKEGPSILRIQQVVRGDSAAYFCASSPLTTGELFFGEGSRLTVL.

This rearrangement joins TRBV19 to TRBJ2-3; 13 positions match TRBD2. The length of the CDR3 is 14 residues. After removal of 7 bases from V and 6 bases from J, the junction contained 4 bases not matched to a gene. Germline V gene lookup returns CDR1 LNHDA and CDR2 SQIVND (reference sequence). CDR3 protein: CASKQLAGGDTQYF. Written as DNA, the CDR3 is TGTGCCAGTAAACAACTAGCGGGAGGGGATACGCAGTATTTT.

V and J are TRBV27 and TRBJ2-7, with D perhaps matching TRBD1 (6 bases). This CDR3 comprises 15 residues. Trimming removed 7 bases at V and 2 bases at J, with 18 bases between. The V gene's germline CDR1 is MNHEY and CDR2 SMNVEV (reference sequence). The CDR3 DNA is TGTGCCAGCACTTCTCACAGGGCGGGTACCTACGAGCAGTACTTC. Protein: CASTSHRAGTYEQYF.

The chain couples TRBV5-4 to TRBJ2-3, with D possibly TRBD1 on 6 matching bases. This CDR3 has 16 residues. Trimming removed 4 bases from V and 1 base from J, with 16 bases in between. Germline lookup yields CDR1 SGHNT and CDR2 YYREEE (reference sequence). In nucleotides, the CDR3 is TGTGCCAGCAGCAACAGGGTTGGGGTAGGCACAGATACGCAGTATTTT. Encoded protein: CASSNRVGVGTDTQYF.

This clone showed up just a few times. This chain joins TRBV5-1 and TRBJ2-3, with D perhaps TRBD1 or TRBD2 (5 bases each). Trimming removed 4 bases at V and 4 bases at J, with 16 bases between. Germline CDR1 reads SGHRS; CDR2 reads YFSETQ. The CDR3 runs 15 residues. The CDR3 DNA sequence: TGCGCCAGCAGCGCCCGGGACCCAAGGGCAGATACGCAGTATTTT. Protein sequence: CASSARDPRADTQYF.

V usage is TRBV11-3 and J usage is TRBJ2-3; no firm D call. Germline CDR1 reads SGHNT; CDR2 reads YENEEA. Trimming took off 3 bases at V and 1 base at J, with 5 bases between the two ends. The length of the CDR3 is 13 residues. CDR3 sequence: CASSFQGTDTQYF. CDR3 in DNA: TGTGCCAGCAGCTTCCAGGGCACAGATACGCAGTATTTT.

This clone was detected only once. The same CDR3 can be traced to other DNA sequences in this sample. This chain uses TRBV5-1 with TRBJ2-1, with 11 bases aligning to TRBD2. The CDR3 is made up of 15 amino acids. With V trimmed by 2 bases and J by 5 bases, 3 bases remained unmatched. Germline CDR1 SGHRS, CDR2 YFSETQ. CDR3 sequence reads: CASSFGTSGDNEQFF. CDR3 nucleotide sequence: TGCGCCAGCAGCTTCGGGACTAGCGGAGACAATGAGCAGTTCTTC.

V is TRBV6-6 and J is TRBJ1-1; D unresolved. Germline V CDR1 and CDR2: MNHNY, SVGAGI (reference sequence). The CDR3 spans 11 residues. The V gene lost 6 bases and the J gene lost 9 bases, with 11 bases spanning the gap. Written as DNA, the CDR3 is TGTGCCAGCAGGCGGACGGCTCAAGCTTTCTTT. Protein product: CASRRTAQAFF.

This chain uses TRBV28 with TRBJ1-2; 11 bases fit TRBD1. The V segment lost 6 bases and the J segment 8 bases; nucleotides outside the gene matches: 8. The CDR3 consists of 14 residues. The germline V gene encodes CDR1 MDHEN and CDR2 SYDVKM. CDR3 loop: CASRPGQGASGYTF. Written as DNA, the CDR3 is TGTGCCAGCAGGCCCGGACAGGGGGCGTCAGGCTACACCTTC.

This chain joins TRBV28 and TRBJ2-7; tentatively, D is TRBD2 (6 bases). The CDR3 loop spans 12 amino acids. CDR1 MDHEN and CDR2 SYDVKM come from the germline V gene. V lost 1 base and J 5 bases, leaving 6 bases between the germline ends. This chain's CDR3 is CASSLSSDEQYF. The CDR3 DNA reads as TGTGCCAGCAGTTTATCTAGCGACGAGCAGTACTTC.

CDR3 sequence: CASSPTPSGQGGELFF. Written as DNA, the CDR3 is TGTGCCAGCTCACCAACGCCCTCAGGGCAGGGCGGGGAGCTGTTTTTT. J is TRBJ2-2 and V is TRBV18; D may be TRBD1 (5 bases). The germline V gene encodes CDR1 KGHSH and CDR2 LQKENI. V dropped 2 bases and J dropped 7 bases, with 17 bases sitting between them. The length of the CDR3 is 16 residues.

The rearrangement joins TRBV11-2 to TRBJ2-1; D ambiguous. Looked up from germline, CDR1 is SGHAT and CDR2 is FQNNGV. The length of the CDR3 is 12 residues. The V end was cut by 5 bases, the J end by 6 bases, with 8 bases between. The DNA of the CDR3 is TGTGCCAGCAGCCCCAAACGCAATGAGCAGTTCTTC. Encoded protein: CASSPKRNEQFF.

The chain joins TRBV18 to TRBJ2-5; 12 bases are a match to TRBD2. This CDR3 has 15 residues. V lost 8 bases and J lost 5; bases outside the gene matches: 9. Germline values: CDR1 KGHSH, CDR2 LQKENI. The DNA of the CDR3 is TGTGCCAGCCGCAGGACTAGCGGGATGTGGGAGACCCAGTACTTC. Translated: CASRRTSGMWETQYF.

V gene TRBV30 combines with J gene TRBJ2-7; D may be TRBD2 (6 bases). There are 13 residues in the CDR3. V lost 0 bases, J lost 6 bases, and 12 bases lay in between. The V gene's germline CDR1 is GTSNPN and CDR2 SVGIG (reference sequence). The CDR3 loop is CAWSVRRGSEQYF. In DNA form, the CDR3 reads TGTGCCTGGAGTGTAAGGAGGGGCAGCGAGCAGTACTTC.

V usage is TRBV7-9 and J usage is TRBJ2-3; D possibly matches TRBD1 or TRBD2 (5 bases each). This CDR3 spans 14 amino acids. Per the germline V gene, CDR1 is SEHNR and CDR2 is FQNEAQ (reference sequence). The V and J ends lost 2 bases and 2 bases respectively, with 8 bases between them. The chain's CDR3 is CASSLTGLTDTQYF. The CDR3 region has the DNA TGTGCCAGCAGCTTAACGGGGCTCACAGATACGCAGTATTTT.

V is TRBV28 and J is TRBJ2-3; tentatively, D is TRBD2 (5 bases). CDR3 length equals 17 residues. V was cut by 5 bases and J by 2 bases, with 20 bases left in between. Germline CDR1 is MDHEN and CDR2 is SYDVKM. The CDR3 sequence: CASSPLKRSLDTDTQYF. The CDR3 DNA is TGTGCCAGCAGTCCCCTAAAGCGGAGCCTCGACACAGATACGCAGTATTTT. The full variable domain, rest sourced from reference TRBV28 and TRBJ2-3, is DVKVTQSSRYLVKRTGEKVFLECVQDMDHENMFWYRQDPGLGLRLIYFSYDVKMKEKGDIPEGYSVSREKKERFSLILESASTNQTSMYLCASSPLKRSLDTDTQYFGPGTRLTVL.

The rearrangement joins TRBV5-4 to TRBJ2-7; D gene unclear. Germline V gene data show CDR1 as SGHNT and CDR2 as YYREEE (reference sequence). CDR3 size: 12 residues. V was shortened by 1 base and J by 3 bases, with 5 bases between the two germline ends. The CDR3 nucleotides are TGTGCCAGCAGCTTGTTCGACTACGAGCAGTACTTC. This gives the protein CASSLFDYEQYF.

The gene calls are TRBV28 and TRBJ2-5, with 7 bases that match TRBD1. Near its end, the DNA agrees better with TRBJ2-7, so the J call may be wrong. Per the germline V gene, CDR1 is MDHEN and CDR2 is SYDVKM. The CDR3 runs 13 residues. DNA of the CDR3: TGTGCCAGCAGACACGGGACAGCCTACGAGCAGTACTTC. This codes for CASRHGTAYEQYF.

V is TRBV7-8 and J is TRBJ2-7; perhaps TRBD2 as D (5 bases). Deletions cut 3 bases from V and 3 bases from J, with 12 bases between. In germline, CDR1 is SGHVS, CDR2 FQNEAQ. The CDR3 runs to 14 residues. CDR3 sequence reads: CASSFLRGSYEQYF. CDR3 bases: TGTGCCAGCAGCTTTCTCCGGGGAAGCTACGAGCAGTACTTC.

The rearrangement uses TRBV4-1 and TRBJ2-1; the D call may be TRBD1 or TRBD2 (5 bases each). The CDR3 consists of 17 residues. The V end lost 2 bases, the J end lost 5 bases, and 19 bases lay between the germline ends. Germline-derived CDR1 and CDR2 are MGHRA and YSYEKL. CDR3 sequence reads: CASSQPTGTVINNEQFF. CDR3 bases: TGCGCCAGCAGCCAACCCACCGGGACCGTTATAAACAATGAGCAGTTCTTC.

The chain carries TRBV29-1 and TRBJ1-1, with 8 bases matching TRBD1. This CDR3 spans 12 amino acids. The germline gives CDR1 SQVTM, CDR2 ANQGSEA. With 7 bases clipped from V and 6 bases from J, the junction kept 7 bases outside the gene matches. CDR3 region: CSAGQGSAEAFF. The CDR3, as DNA: TGCAGCGCCGGACAGGGTAGCGCTGAAGCTTTCTTT.

This chain uses TRBV6-4 with TRBJ2-2; TRBD1 aligns across 7 bases. The V gene end was trimmed by 3 bases and the J gene end by 6 bases; junction bases not matched to a gene: 7. CDR3 size: 15 residues. Germline values: CDR1 MRHNA, CDR2 SNTAGT. The CDR3 here is CASSEGGSVSGELFF. Here the CDR3 DNA reads TGTGCCAGCAGTGAAGGGGGCAGCGTTTCCGGGGAGCTGTTTTTT.

The count of this clone is one. The V call is TRBV20-1, the J call TRBJ2-7; D might be TRBD2 (5 bases). The CDR3 spans 11 residues. V lost 5 bases and J lost 9, with 14 bases in between. The V gene's germline CDR1 is DFQATT and CDR2 SNEGSKA (reference sequence). In DNA, the CDR3 is TGCAGTGCTCCGTATAGTGCGGGGCAGTACTTC. This translates into CSAPYSAGQYF.